The next 5 T cell receptor beta chains were all read from a single sample in a study of blood T cell repertoires in COVID-19. Produced via immunoSEQ multiplex PCR; TCRdb's table is partial and in-frame only. The data contain around 250,000 clones, roughly 88% of them singletons. The sequencing input was peripheral blood. The receptors were sampled from a woman of 80 years or more with COVID-19, enrolled during active disease.

The chain links TRBV10-3 to TRBJ1-1; D possibly corresponds to TRBD1 (6 bases). V dropped 0 bases and J dropped 8 bases, with 10 bases sitting between them. The CDR3 sequence is 13 residues long. Looked up from germline, CDR1 is ENHRY and CDR2 is SYGVKD. This chain's CDR3 is CAISESVGGEAFF. The CDR3 DNA follows: TGTGCCATCAGTGAGTCGGTAGGGGGAGAAGCTTTCTTT.

The rearrangement links TRBV7-9 to TRBJ2-1; no clear D gene. Trimming shortened V by 2 bases and J by 2 bases, and 4 bases separated the two germline ends. Germline values: CDR1 SEHNR, CDR2 FQNEAQ (reference sequence). The CDR3 runs to 13 residues. CDR3 in amino acids: CASSLSAYNEQFF. For the CDR3, the DNA is TGTGCCAGCAGCTTATCTGCCTACAATGAGCAGTTCTTC.

CDR3 sequence: CASSLRGALVDTQYF. The CDR3 coding sequence is TGTGCCAGCAGTTTACGGGGGGCCTTGGTGGATACGCAGTATTTT. This chain connects TRBV27 to TRBJ2-3, with TRBD2 as a possible D gene (7 bases). The germline V gene has CDR1 MNHEY and CDR2 SMNVEV (reference sequence). Trimming left V 2 bases short and J 6 bases short, with 15 bases between. This CDR3 is 15 amino acids long.

This chain joins TRBV28 and TRBJ1-1; D is undetermined. This CDR3 is 15 amino acids long. Germline values: CDR1 MDHEN, CDR2 SYDVKM. The ends were cut back, 5 bases at V and 6 bases at J, with 19 bases in the middle. CDR3: CASSLAVGRSPEAFF. The CDR3, as DNA: TGTGCCAGCAGTCTTGCGGTTGGGAGGAGTCCTGAAGCTTTCTTT.

This clone was seen once. This chain links TRBV10-2 with TRBJ1-5, with TRBD1 as a possible D gene (6 bases). Germline CDR1 and CDR2: WSHSY and SAAADI. The V and J ends lost 6 bases and 0 bases respectively, with 9 bases between them. The CDR3 is made up of 14 amino acids. CDR3 DNA sequence: TGCGCCAGCAGCGAGACAGGTAGCAATCAGCCCCAGCATTTT. Translating it yields CASSETGSNQPQHF.